This T cell receptor beta chain was profiled in a study of T cells in Graves' hyperthyroidism and ophthalmopathy. Study at large: Blood from the periphery was taken at initial diagnosis, before any treatment.

In this sample, this clonotype turned up once. From approximately 9.5 ml of fresh peripheral blood, PBMCs were isolated. TCR beta CDR3 region amplification was performed from RNA transcripts. TCR CDR3 underwent first-round RT-PCR with the HTBI primer set. TCRdb analysed the multiplex PCR reads with MiXCR anew, one entry per CDR3 protein. The sample records more than 300,000 distinct CDR3 sequences, roughly an eighth being singletons. Germline V gives CDR1 GTSNPN, CDR2 SVGIG (reference sequence). The CDR3 has 13 amino acids. V lost 5 bases and J 1 base, leaving 11 bases between the germline ends. The chain combines TRBV30 with TRBJ1-1, with D perhaps matching TRBD1 (5 bases). Input material: blood. The source is a woman aged 18-29 years with Graves' hyperthyroidism. The CDR3 loop reads CAWSRGGNTEAFF. Here the CDR3 DNA reads TGTGCCTGGTCGCGGGGGGGGAACACTGAAGCTTTCTTT.